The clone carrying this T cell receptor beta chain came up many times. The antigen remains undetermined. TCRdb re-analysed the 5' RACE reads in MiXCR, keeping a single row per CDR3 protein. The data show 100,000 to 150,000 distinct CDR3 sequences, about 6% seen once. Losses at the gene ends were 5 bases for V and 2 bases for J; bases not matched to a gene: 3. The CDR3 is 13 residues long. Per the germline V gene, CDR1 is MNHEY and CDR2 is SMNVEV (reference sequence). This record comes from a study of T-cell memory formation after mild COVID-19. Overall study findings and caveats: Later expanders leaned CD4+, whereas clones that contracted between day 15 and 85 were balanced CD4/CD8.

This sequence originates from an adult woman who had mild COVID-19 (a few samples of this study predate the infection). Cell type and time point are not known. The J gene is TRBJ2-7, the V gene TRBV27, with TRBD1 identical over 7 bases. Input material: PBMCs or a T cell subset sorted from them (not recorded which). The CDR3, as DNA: TGTGCCAGCAGTACAGGGGCCGCCTACGAGCAGTACTTC. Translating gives CASSTGAAYEQYF.